Following are 24 T cell receptor beta chains from one sample sequenced in a study of post-analysis software for immune sequencing data. The antigens these receptors bind are not known. cDNA libraries for TCR beta contained unique molecular identifiers. In TCRdb, the PCR reads were re-called with MiXCR into one record per CDR3 protein. The sample contains about 430,000 distinct CDR3 sequences, approximately 39% of which appear only once. General study points: TRBV5-6, TRBV5-1 and TRBV20-1 were among several TRBV segments more frequent in patients than controls.

Sequenced sample: blood. The receptors were sampled from a girl aged 2 to 9 with multiple sclerosis.

V usage is TRBV27 and J usage is TRBJ1-1; the D gene is possibly TRBD1 (6 bases). CDR1 is MNHEY, CDR2 SMNVEV, per germline (reference sequence). The CDR3 has 13 residues. Trimming cost V 5 bases and J 5 bases, with 12 bases left between them. The CDR3, as DNA: TGTGCCAGCAGTATAACAGGGAGGACTGAAGCTTTCTTT. This translates into CASSITGRTEAFF.

This chain connects TRBV20-1 to TRBJ2-1; no reliable D call. The CDR3 totals 15 residues. Germline loops: CDR1 DFQATT, CDR2 SNEGSKA (reference sequence). The ends were cut back, 0 bases at V and 2 bases at J, with 11 bases in the middle. The CDR3 region is CSARDLGTPYNEQFF. DNA of the CDR3: TGCAGTGCTAGAGATCTTGGTACCCCCTACAATGAGCAGTTCTTC.

This clonotype was detected only a few times. The chain has TRBV3-1 and TRBJ2-1; D is possibly TRBD2 (5 bases). The V gene lost 1 base and the J gene lost 2 bases, with 9 bases spanning the gap. CDR1 is LGHDT and CDR2 is YNNKEL in the germline V gene (reference sequence). This CDR3 is 15 amino acids long. DNA for the CDR3: TGTGCCAGCAGCCAAGGCGGAGGCGCCTACAATGAGCAGTTCTTC. It yields the protein CASSQGGGAYNEQFF.

V and J are TRBV11-2 and TRBJ2-3; the D gene is possibly TRBD2 (5 bases). The CDR3 runs 14 residues. Germline V CDR1 and CDR2: SGHAT, FQNNGV. Trimming cost V 4 bases and J 4 bases, with 12 bases left between them. Here the CDR3 DNA reads TGTGCCAGCAGCTCGCCTAGCAAAGCAGATACGCAGTATTTT. It translates to CASSSPSKADTQYF. The variable domain in full, completed from reference TRBV11-2 and TRBJ2-3, reads EAGVAQSPRYKIIEKRQSVAFWCNPISGHATLYWYQQILGQGPKLLIQFQNNGVVDDSQLPKDRFSAERLKGVDSTLKIQPAKLEDSAVYLCASSSPSKADTQYFGPGTRLTVL.

This clonotype was seen a handful of times. The CDR3 bases are TGTGCCAGCTTACCCACGGTCTATGGCTACACCTTC. It translates to CASLPTVYGYTF. This chain uses TRBV2 with TRBJ1-2; D gene uncertain. CDR3 length: 12 residues. V lost 8 bases and J lost 4, with 11 bases in between. Germline assignment: CDR1 SNHLY and CDR2 FYNNEI.

The chain employs TRBV7-9 and TRBJ1-4, with D hard to call. CDR3 length: 15 residues. V lost 4 bases, J lost 2 bases, and 11 bases lay in between. Germline assignment: CDR1 SEHNR and CDR2 FQNEAQ (reference sequence). CDR3 amino acids: CASSSQVLTNEKLFF. The CDR3 bases are TGTGCCAGCAGCTCGCAGGTTCTGACTAATGAAAAACTGTTTTTT.

The DNA for the CDR3 is TGTGCCAGCAGCCCATCTAGCACAGATACGCAGTATTTT. Protein product: CASSPSSTDTQYF. V and J are TRBV7-2 and TRBJ2-3; D not resolved. Germline CDR1 is SGHTA and CDR2 is FQGNSA. V was clipped by 5 bases and J by 0 bases, with 6 bases between them. The CDR3 sequence is 13 residues long.

The chain uses TRBV20-1 and TRBJ2-3; unclear D gene. The ends were cut back, 0 bases at V and 0 bases at J, with 10 bases in the middle. The CDR3 loop spans 15 amino acids. CDR1 and CDR2 from the germline V gene are DFQATT and SNEGSKA (reference sequence). CDR3 DNA sequence: TGCAGTGCTAGAGATCTCCCCGGTAGCACAGATACGCAGTATTTT. This gives the protein CSARDLPGSTDTQYF.

In this sample, this clonotype turned up a few times. This chain connects TRBV5-1 to TRBJ2-1; no firm D call. The germline gives CDR1 SGHRS, CDR2 YFSETQ. The CDR3 has 12 amino acids. Trimming removed 2 bases at V and 7 bases at J, with 7 bases between. Here the CDR3 reads CASSFSWNEQFF. The DNA of the CDR3 is TGCGCCAGCAGCTTTTCGTGGAATGAGCAGTTCTTC.

This clonotype was seen just once. J is TRBJ1-4 and V is TRBV28; a possible D gene is TRBD1 (5 bases). The CDR3 length is 16 residues. Between the trimmed V and J ends, which lost 4 bases and 8 bases, there was a span of 20 bases. In germline, CDR1 is MDHEN, CDR2 SYDVKM. This chain's CDR3 is CASSWSRGLLDEKLFF. In nucleotides, the CDR3 is TGTGCCAGCAGTTGGTCCCGGGGCCTACTGGACGAAAAACTGTTTTTT.

This clonotype occurred a few times. The chain carries TRBV24-1 and TRBJ1-5; D gene unclear. The germline V gene encodes CDR1 KGHDR and CDR2 SFDVKD. The CDR3 is 14 amino acids. The V gene lost 3 bases and the J gene lost 4 bases, with 9 bases spanning the gap. The DNA for the CDR3 is TGTGCCACCAGTGATGTGACGGTGAATCAGCCCCAGCATTTT. Amino acids: CATSDVTVNQPQHF.

The gene calls are TRBV20-1 and TRBJ1-2; possible D gene TRBD1, 5 bases. V was pared by 5 bases and J by 8 bases, with 12 bases between. Germline values: CDR1 DFQATT, CDR2 SNEGSKA (reference sequence). This CDR3 comprises 11 residues. The CDR3 DNA follows: TGCAGTGCTCGTCAGGGTGTCGGCTACACCTTC. It specifies CSARQGVGYTF.

Turning to this clonotype: The junction and the germline gene differ at one end; a read error may be behind it. This CDR3 is CAASDYRAQQETQYF. CDR3 coding DNA: TGTGCCGCCAGTGACTACCGGGCCCAACAAGAGACCCAGTACTTC. This sequence joins TRBV24-1 and TRBJ2-5; possibly TRBD2 for D (5 bases). CDR3 size: 15 residues. Germline CDR1 reads KGHDR; CDR2 reads SFDVKD.

Details on this clonotype: Relative to the germline gene, one junction end is altered; a read error may explain this. This chain joins TRBV6-6 and TRBJ2-1; no reliable D call. The CDR3 spans 13 residues. Germline values: CDR1 MNHNY, CDR2 SVGAGI (reference sequence). The CDR3 sequence is CASSYSTYIEQFF. The CDR3 nucleotides read TGTGCCAGCAGTTACTCAACGTACATTGAGCAGTTCTTC.

The chain links TRBV6-1 to TRBJ2-1, with TRBD2 matching over 11 bases. The CDR3 length is 14 residues. CDR1 is MNHNS, CDR2 SASEGT, per germline. V was clipped by 10 bases and J by 9 bases; unmatched bases: 11. The CDR3: CATSLSGGVGEQFF. CDR3 coding DNA: TGTGCCACCTCACTTAGCGGGGGGGTCGGTGAGCAGTTCTTC.

In this sample, this clonotype turned up a few times. This chain joins TRBV29-1 and TRBJ2-7, with 12 bases identical to TRBD2. V shed 5 bases, J shed 3 bases, and the junction held 5 bases outside the gene matches. This CDR3 region has 14 residues. CDR1 is SQVTM, CDR2 ANQGSEA, per germline. The CDR3 protein is CSVLTSGGYYEQYF. CDR3 in DNA: TGCAGCGTTCTTACTAGCGGGGGGTACTACGAGCAGTACTTC.

The chain employs TRBV5-1 and TRBJ2-5; D is undetermined. The germline CDR1 and CDR2 sequences are SGHRS and YFSETQ. V shed 3 bases and J shed 7 bases, with 10 bases lying between them. The CDR3 consists of 12 residues. Written as DNA, the CDR3 is TGCGCCAGCAGCTATCGGACCCGGACCCAGTACTTC. It codes for CASSYRTRTQYF.

The chain has TRBV27 and TRBJ1-1; 8 nucleotides match TRBD1. The CDR3 length is 18 residues. Germline loops: CDR1 MNHEY, CDR2 SMNVEV (reference sequence). Losses at the gene ends were 4 bases for V and 2 bases for J; bases not matched to a gene: 15. CDR3 sequence reads: CASSSPTGRGRFNTEAFF. In DNA, the CDR3 is TGTGCCAGCAGTTCCCCGACGGGCAGGGGGCGATTTAACACTGAAGCTTTCTTT.

This chain joins TRBV2 and TRBJ1-5; possibly TRBD1 for D (6 bases). The CDR3 spans 15 residues. Germline CDR1 reads SNHLY; CDR2 reads FYNNEI. Trimming pared 2 bases from V and 9 bases from J, leaving 17 bases between. The CDR3 DNA reads TGTGCCAGCAGTGAAAGGGGGGCGGTCTGGCGGCCCCAGCATTTT. It codes for CASSERGAVWRPQHF. The whole variable domain, remainder taken from reference TRBV2 and TRBJ1-5, is EPEVTQTPSHQVTQMGQEVILRCVPISNHLYFYWYRQILGQKVEFLVSFYNNEISEKSEIFDDQFSVERPDGSNFTLKIRSTKLEDSAMYFCASSERGAVWRPQHFGDGTRLSIL.

V is TRBV27 and J is TRBJ2-1; 11 nucleotides line up with TRBD2. With V trimmed by 8 bases and J by 8 bases, 11 bases remained unmatched. Germline V lookup: CDR1 MNHEY, CDR2 SMNVEV (reference sequence). The CDR3 covers 15 residues. CDR3 in DNA: TGTGCCAGCGGGGGAAGGGCTAGCGGGGGGCATGAGCAGTTCTTC. Translating it yields CASGGRASGGHEQFF.

The genes are TRBV20-1 and TRBJ2-1, with D maybe TRBD2 (6 bases). This CDR3 has 15 residues. CDR1 is DFQATT, CDR2 SNEGSKA, per germline (reference sequence). With 3 bases removed from V and 5 bases from J, the gap between germline ends came to 17 bases. As DNA, the CDR3 is TGCAGTGCTAGCGGGACTCGGTCGGCGGACAATGAGCAGTTCTTC. Its translation is CSASGTRSADNEQFF.

There are a few counts of this clonotype. This rearrangement joins TRBV20-1 to TRBJ2-5; D not resolved. V gave up 0 bases and J gave up 1 base, with 9 bases separating them. CDR3 size: 14 residues. The germline V gene has CDR1 DFQATT and CDR2 SNEGSKA (reference sequence). The CDR3 nucleotides are TGCAGTGCTAGAGATTTCTGGGGCCAAGAGACCCAGTACTTC. Its protein product is CSARDFWGQETQYF.

This rearrangement joins TRBV28 to TRBJ2-3, with TRBD2 matching over 7 bases. The CDR3 runs 17 residues. Germline-derived CDR1 and CDR2 are MDHEN and SYDVKM. After removal of 4 bases from V and 2 bases from J, the junction contained 12 bases not matched to a gene. Here the CDR3 DNA reads TGTGCCAGCAGTTCCTGGGACTACCTAGAACACACAGATACGCAGTATTTT. It is translated as CASSSWDYLEHTDTQYF.

The chain is built from TRBV11-2 and TRBJ2-5, with D unresolved. CDR3 size: 15 residues. The germline gives CDR1 SGHAT, CDR2 FQNNGV. Trimming cost V 1 base and J 11 bases, with 20 bases left between them. CDR3 DNA sequence: TGTGCCAGCAGCTTAGGCAGTCAGTCCTACAATGAGCAGTACTTC. Its translation: CASSLGSQSYNEQYF.